One and the same sample provided the 27 T cell receptor beta chains below, sequenced in a study of vaccination and CD4 T cells after COVID-19. Treatment described: roughly nine-day PBMC culture with coronavirus spike peptide pools or control peptides (ViraFEST assay). Once obtained from cultured CD4+ T cells, the DNA was sequenced using the Oncomine TCR Beta short-read assay. Each CDR3 protein gets one entry after TCRdb re-called the PCR reads with MiXCR. The table includes over 14,000 distinct CDR3 sequences, around 40% detected once. These TCRs are of unknown antigen specificity. The specimen sequenced was cultured CD4+ T cells from blood. The receptors shown here come from a human donor with COVID-19.

This clonotype was recorded once. The chain has TRBV12-3 or TRBV12-4 and TRBJ1-2; D not resolved. The V end was cut by 4 bases, the J end by 0 bases, with 9 bases between. This CDR3 contains 14 residues. The CDR3 nucleotides read TGTGCCAGCAGTTCCAGCTCGTCTAACTATGGCTACACCTTC. Its translation: CASSSSSSNYGYTF.

The chain has TRBV7-6 and TRBJ2-5; 8 nucleotides agree with TRBD1. Germline lookup yields CDR1 SGHVS and CDR2 FNYEAQ. The CDR3 covers 19 residues. Germline trimming cut 1 base from V and 4 bases from J; bases unmatched to any gene: 17. The DNA for the CDR3 is TGTGCCAGCAGCTTAGTCCGATCGGACAGGGTAACTTCTGGAGAGACCCAGTACTTC. This gives the protein CASSLVRSDRVTSGETQYF.

V usage is TRBV15 and J usage is TRBJ1-2; 7 nucleotides match TRBD1. V shed 5 bases, J shed 8 bases, and the junction held 17 bases outside the gene matches. The V gene's germline CDR1 is LNHNV and CDR2 YYDKDF (reference sequence). This CDR3 has 16 amino acids. CDR3 residues: CATSERRGGAVRGYTF. The CDR3 nucleotides read TGTGCCACCAGCGAGCGCAGAGGGGGCGCGGTTAGGGGCTACACCTTC.

The CDR3 reads CASSLGPGGGKETQYF. CDR3 nucleotide sequence: TGCGCCAGCAGCTTGGGCCCCGGGGGGGGGAAAGAGACCCAGTACTTC. The rearrangement joins TRBV5-1 to TRBJ2-5, with 8 bases matching TRBD2. Unmatched junction bases numbered 7, after V lost 0 bases and J lost 3 bases. The V gene's germline CDR1 is SGHRS and CDR2 YFSETQ. The CDR3 length is 16 residues.

This clonotype was detected only a few times. This chain joins TRBV11-2 and TRBJ2-5; D not certain. This CDR3 spans 12 amino acids. V lost 5 bases, J lost 4 bases, and 8 bases lay in between. CDR1 is SGHAT, CDR2 FQNNGV, per germline. The CDR3 DNA reads TGTGCCAGCAGCATCTACGGAGAGACCCAGTACTTC. Protein product: CASSIYGETQYF.

This chain connects TRBV30 to TRBJ2-2, with TRBD1 matching 7 bases. The junction had 8 bases not matched to a gene; V was cut back by 3 bases and J by 4 bases. This CDR3 spans 15 amino acids. CDR1 GTSNPN and CDR2 SVGIG come from the germline V gene (reference sequence). In nucleotides, the CDR3 is TGTGCCTGGAGGAGCAGGGGGTCGAGCACCGGGGAGCTGTTTTTT. This sequence encodes CAWRSRGSSTGELFF.

This chain joins TRBV9 and TRBJ2-3; the match to TRBD2 covers 7 bases. V was pared by 7 bases and J by 2 bases, with 7 bases of the junction left unmatched. The CDR3 has 14 residues. Germline V gene sequence: CDR1 SGDLS, CDR2 YYNGEE. The CDR3 is CASGGGGFTDTQYF. As DNA, the CDR3 is TGTGCCAGCGGAGGCGGGGGTTTCACAGATACGCAGTATTTT.

The CDR3 loop reads CSARDLLLASGGRVSGELFF. In DNA form, the CDR3 reads TGCAGTGCTAGAGATCTTTTGTTGGCTAGCGGGGGGCGAGTTTCCGGGGAGCTGTTTTTT. The genes are TRBV20-1 and TRBJ2-2, with 11 nucleotides matching TRBD2. The CDR3 loop spans 20 amino acids. The V gene's germline CDR1 is DFQATT and CDR2 SNEGSKA (reference sequence). With V trimmed by 0 bases and J by 6 bases, 18 bases remained unmatched.

This clonotype was seen more than once but under ten times. The rearrangement links TRBV10-2 to TRBJ1-1, with D tentatively TRBD1 (6 bases). CDR3 size: 12 residues. The V and J ends lost 8 bases and 8 bases respectively, with 15 bases between them. CDR1 and CDR2 from the germline V gene are WSHSY and SAAADI. The CDR3, as DNA: TGCGCCAGCGGCACAGGGAGGAGAGAAGCTTTCTTT. Amino acid sequence: CASGTGRREAFF.

The table lists this clonotype with a count of one. At one boundary the junction diverges from the germline segment, which might be a read error. V gene TRBV15 combines with J gene TRBJ2-2; TRBD1 matches 8 bases. The CDR3 is made up of 17 amino acids. The germline gives CDR1 LNHNV, CDR2 YYDKDF (reference sequence). CDR3: CAASRMGTGDNTGELFF. The CDR3 DNA reads as TGTGCCGCCAGCAGAATGGGGACAGGCGATAACACCGGGGAGCTGTTTTTT.

This clonotype has just a few counts. CDR3 nucleotide sequence: TGCAGTGCTAGAGAACCTACAGGGCTCATGGTGACCCAGTACTTC. This gives the protein CSAREPTGLMVTQYF. The rearrangement links TRBV20-1 to TRBJ2-5; maybe TRBD1 (6 bases). Deletions cut 0 bases from V and 7 bases from J, with 18 bases between. There are 15 residues in the CDR3. The germline V gene encodes CDR1 DFQATT and CDR2 SNEGSKA (reference sequence).

This clonotype was observed once. This rearrangement joins TRBV7-9 to TRBJ1-4; D gene ambiguous. The V gene's germline CDR1 is SEHNR and CDR2 FQNEAQ (reference sequence). The V gene lost 1 base and the J gene lost 5 bases, with 14 bases spanning the gap. The CDR3 sequence is 16 residues long. CDR3 sequence (DNA): TGTGCCAGCAGCTTAGATTTCGGTCGGAAGAATGAAAAACTGTTTTTT. It specifies CASSLDFGRKNEKLFF.

This clonotype was seen more than once but under ten times. The CDR3 region is CATSDAASYEQYF. The DNA of the CDR3 is TGTGCCACCAGTGATGCGGCTTCCTACGAGCAGTACTTC. The chain carries TRBV24-1 and TRBJ2-7; D call uncertain. The CDR3 extends over 13 amino acids. Germline-derived CDR1 and CDR2 are KGHDR and SFDVKD. Trimming left V 3 bases short and J 1 base short, with 6 bases between.

This clonotype has just a few counts. The V call is TRBV6-1, the J call TRBJ2-3; TRBD1 agrees at 8 bases. Germline V gene sequence: CDR1 MNHNS, CDR2 SASEGT. The CDR3 runs 18 residues. Trimming cost V 6 bases and J 1 base; bases outside gene matches: 15. The CDR3 DNA reads as TGTGCCAGCAGCCCCCTGGGGGCACAGGGGGTCCGCACAGATACGCAGTATTTT. Its translation: CASSPLGAQGVRTDTQYF.

The chain has TRBV27 and TRBJ1-6; 7 nucleotides line up with TRBD1. V trimming: 4 bases; J trimming: 8 bases; junction bases outside the gene matches: 14. CDR1 MNHEY and CDR2 SMNVEV come from the germline V gene (reference sequence). The CDR3 spans 17 residues. The CDR3 coding sequence is TGTGCCAGCAGTTCCGCGACAGGGAAATCGGCCTATTCACCCCTCCACTTT. This gives the protein CASSSATGKSAYSPLHF.

In DNA form, the CDR3 reads TGTGCCAGCCGAACCACGATGAACACTGAAGCTTTCTTT. This codes for CASRTTMNTEAFF. The rearrangement joins TRBV2 to TRBJ1-1; D ambiguous. The CDR3 is 13 residues long. Trimming left V 8 bases short and J 0 bases short, with 10 bases between. Per the germline V gene, CDR1 is SNHLY and CDR2 is FYNNEI.

The rearrangement links TRBV7-3 to TRBJ2-3; 7 bases line up with TRBD2. The CDR3 has 15 amino acids. Germline CDR1 SGHTA, CDR2 FQGTGA. V gave up 4 bases and J gave up 2 bases; unmatched junction bases: 6. The DNA for the CDR3 is TGTGCCAGCAGCTCCACGGGGGGTTTCACAGATACGCAGTATTTT. This encodes CASSSTGGFTDTQYF.

The chain recombines TRBV20-1 with TRBJ2-7; D may be TRBD1 (7 bases). The CDR3 has 13 amino acids. Trimming took off 6 bases at V and 3 bases at J, with 15 bases between the two ends. Germline V gene sequence: CDR1 DFQATT, CDR2 SNEGSKA (reference sequence). The CDR3 sequence: CSARGAADYEQYF. The CDR3 DNA sequence: TGCAGTGCCAGGGGGGCGGCCGACTACGAGCAGTACTTC.

This clonotype was counted a few times. J is TRBJ2-3 and V is TRBV28, with D possibly TRBD2 on 7 matching bases. CDR3 size: 14 residues. Germline CDR1 is MDHEN and CDR2 is SYDVKM. V was clipped by 3 bases and J by 5 bases, with 12 bases between them. The CDR3 bases are TGTGCCAGCAGTTTGAGGGGGGGGAGAGATACGCAGTATTTT. It yields the protein CASSLRGGRDTQYF.

This clonotype has more than one count but fewer than ten. The CDR3 nucleotides are TGCAGTGCTAGAGAAGGGATGGACACTGAAGCTTTCTTT. Protein product: CSAREGMDTEAFF. The J gene is TRBJ1-1, the V gene TRBV20-1; D is unclear. Trimming took off 0 bases at V and 3 bases at J, with 8 bases between the two ends. The CDR3 runs to 13 residues. Germline CDR1 DFQATT, CDR2 SNEGSKA (reference sequence).

The rearrangement links TRBV6-5 to TRBJ1-4; D is uncertain. Germline loops: CDR1 MNHEY, CDR2 SVGAGI. The CDR3 length is 17 residues. Trimming left V 0 bases short and J 3 bases short, with 14 bases between. The CDR3 here is CASSYSGRRAPNEKLFF. CDR3 coding DNA: TGTGCCAGCAGTTACTCGGGTAGAAGGGCCCCTAATGAAAAACTGTTTTTT.

This clonotype was counted once. The rearrangement links TRBV7-2 to TRBJ2-3, with 12 positions matching TRBD2. The CDR3 consists of 16 residues. Trimming at V came to 6 bases and at J to 4 bases, leaving 8 bases not matched to a gene. Germline V gene lookup returns CDR1 SGHTA and CDR2 FQGNSA. In DNA, the CDR3 is TGTGCCAGCAGTCGTACTAGCGGGGGGTTTTCAGATACGCAGTATTTT. Its translation: CASSRTSGGFSDTQYF.

The V call is TRBV6-2 or TRBV6-3, the J call TRBJ2-1; 7 positions agree with TRBD2. The CDR3 extends over 16 amino acids. Trimming at V came to 2 bases and at J to 6 bases, leaving 10 bases not matched to a gene. Germline V gene lookup returns CDR1 MNHEY and CDR2 SVGEGT. CDR3 DNA: TGTGCCAGCAGTTACGGTAGCGGGTCCTTGGCCAATGAGCAGTTCTTC. Its protein product is CASSYGSGSLANEQFF.

The V gene is TRBV24-1, the J gene TRBJ1-4, with TRBD1 as a possible D gene (5 bases). Germline V gene lookup returns CDR1 KGHDR and CDR2 SFDVKD. V was shortened by 3 bases and J by 7 bases, with 17 bases between the two germline ends. The CDR3 loop spans 16 amino acids. In DNA, the CDR3 is TGTGCCACCAGTGATCCTGGGGACTATGGGAGTGAAAAACTGTTTTTT. Its protein product is CATSDPGDYGSEKLFF.

The chain has TRBV7-6 and TRBJ1-2; a possible D gene is TRBD1 (6 bases). Per the germline V gene, CDR1 is SGHVS and CDR2 is FNYEAQ. The V end was cut by 3 bases, the J end by 6 bases, with 11 bases between. This CDR3 has 13 residues. The CDR3 DNA sequence: TGTGCCAGCAGCTTCCTACAGGGAGATGGCTACACCTTC. Protein product: CASSFLQGDGYTF.

This clonotype was observed a few times. The V and J genes are TRBV20-1 and TRBJ1-4; D perhaps matches TRBD1 (5 bases). Germline CDR1 is DFQATT and CDR2 is SNEGSKA (reference sequence). There are 14 residues in the CDR3. Trimming shortened V by 6 bases and J by 7 bases, and 18 bases separated the two germline ends. CDR3 amino acids: CSANTGLSGEKLFF. The CDR3 DNA sequence: TGCAGTGCAAACACAGGTTTATCGGGTGAAAAACTGTTTTTT.

This clonotype was seen a few times. V gene TRBV6-1 combines with J gene TRBJ1-5; perhaps TRBD1 as D (5 bases). Germline V gives CDR1 MNHNS, CDR2 SASEGT. Trimming pared 6 bases from V and 6 bases from J, leaving 15 bases between. The CDR3 runs to 14 residues. The CDR3 reads CASRRQGNGQPQHF. For the CDR3, the DNA is TGTGCCAGCAGACGCCAGGGAAACGGTCAGCCCCAGCATTTT.